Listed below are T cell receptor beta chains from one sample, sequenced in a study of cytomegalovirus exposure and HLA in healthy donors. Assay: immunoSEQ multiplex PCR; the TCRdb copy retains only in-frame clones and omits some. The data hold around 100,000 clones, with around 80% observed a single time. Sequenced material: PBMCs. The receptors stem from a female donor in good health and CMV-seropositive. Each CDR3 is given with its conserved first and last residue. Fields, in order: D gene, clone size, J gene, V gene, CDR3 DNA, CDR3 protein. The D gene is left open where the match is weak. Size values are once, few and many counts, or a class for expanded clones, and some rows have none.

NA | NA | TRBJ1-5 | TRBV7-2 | TGTGCCAGCAGCTCGTCTAGCAATCAGCCCCAGCATTTT | CASSSSSNQPQHF
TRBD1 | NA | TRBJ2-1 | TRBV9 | TGTGCCAGCGGCGTACAGACAGGGATGTCCTACAATGAGCAGTTCTTC | CASGVQTGMSYNEQFF
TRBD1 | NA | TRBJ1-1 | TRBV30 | TGTGCCTGGAGCCTTCCCCCAGGGGGATTCGCTGAAGCTTTCTTT | CAWSLPPGGFAEAFF
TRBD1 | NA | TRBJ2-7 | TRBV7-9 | TGTGCCAGCAGCTTAGAAGGACAGGGCCCCTACGAGCAGTACTTC | CASSLEGQGPYEQYF
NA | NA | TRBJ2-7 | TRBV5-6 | TGTGCCAGCAGCTTGGGGACACACGAGCAGTACTTC | CASSLGTHEQYF
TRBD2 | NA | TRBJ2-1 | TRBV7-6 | TGTGCCAGCAGCTTAAGCGGGGGGGCTTACAATGAGCAGTTCTTC | CASSLSGGAYNEQFF
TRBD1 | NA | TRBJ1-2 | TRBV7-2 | TGTGCCAGCAATGGGTCAGGGGGCATTAAGTATGGCTACACCTTC | CASNGSGGIKYGYTF
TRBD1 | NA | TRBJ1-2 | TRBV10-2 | TGCGCCAGTAGGGAGGGACAGGGAGCGGTCTATGGCTACACCTTC | CASREGQGAVYGYTF
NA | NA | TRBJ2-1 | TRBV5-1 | TGCGCCAGCAGCTTGGTTTGGGCAGCAGCAACGGACTGGAGCGGGTTAGGCTCCTACAATGAGCAGTTCTTC | CASSLVWAAATDWSGLGSYNEQFF
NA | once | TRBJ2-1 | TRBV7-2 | TGTGCCAGCAGCTCGTATGGACTATCTGGCAATGAGCAGTTCTTC | CASSSYGLSGNEQFF
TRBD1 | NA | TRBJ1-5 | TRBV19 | TGTGCCAGTAGTAATCCGGGACAGGTTAACCAGCCCCAGCATTTT | CASSNPGQVNQPQHF
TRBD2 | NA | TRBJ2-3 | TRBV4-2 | TGTGCCAGCAGCCAAGTAGCGGGAGCTAGCACAGATACGCAGTATTTT | CASSQVAGASTDTQYF
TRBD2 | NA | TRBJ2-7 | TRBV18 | TGTGCCAGCTCACCAAACCCGGGACTAGGGCACGAGCAGTACTTC | CASSPNPGLGHEQYF
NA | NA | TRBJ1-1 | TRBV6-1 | TGTGCCAGCAGGGGGGGGAGCGCTGAAGCTTTCTTT | CASRGGSAEAFF
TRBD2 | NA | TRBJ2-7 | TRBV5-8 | TGTGCCAGCAGCCCGCGACTAGCGGGAGCCCACGAGCAGTACTTC | CASSPRLAGAHEQYF
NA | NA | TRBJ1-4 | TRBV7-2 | TGTGCCAGCAGCGCTAGAATTGATGAAAAACTGTTTTTT | CASSARIDEKLFF
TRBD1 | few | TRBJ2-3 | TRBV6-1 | TGTGCCAGTTCCGGGACAGGGGGCCCAGATACGCAGTATTTT | CASSGTGGPDTQYF
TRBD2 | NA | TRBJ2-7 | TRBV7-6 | TGTGCCAGCAGCTTACTAGCGGGCCAAGACGAGCAGTACTTC | CASSLLAGQDEQYF
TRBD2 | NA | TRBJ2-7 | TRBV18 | TGTGCCAGCTCACCGTCAGGGGTAAGGACTAGCGGCTCCTACGAGCAGTACTTC | CASSPSGVRTSGSYEQYF
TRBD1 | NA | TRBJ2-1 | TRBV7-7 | TGTGCCAGCAGCTTATCCCGGGACAGGGGCCATGAGCAGTTCTTC | CASSLSRDRGHEQFF
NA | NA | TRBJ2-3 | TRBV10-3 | TGTGCCATCAGGGCGGACGCGGGGGATACGCAGTATTTT | CAIRADAGDTQYF
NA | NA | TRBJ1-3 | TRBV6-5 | TGTGCCAGCACTACAGGATCCTCTGGAAACACCATATATTTT | CASTTGSSGNTIYF
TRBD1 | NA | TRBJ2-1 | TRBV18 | TGTGCCAGCTCACCACGTCAATGGCAGGGGGCAGGTGAGCAGTTCTTC | CASSPRQWQGAGEQFF
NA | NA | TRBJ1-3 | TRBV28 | TGTGCCAGCAGAGGCGGCTCTGGAAACACCATATATTTT | CASRGGSGNTIYF
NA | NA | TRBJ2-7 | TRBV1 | TGCACCAGCAGAAAGGGGGTAAAGCGATACGAGCAGTACTTC | CTSRKGVKRYEQYF
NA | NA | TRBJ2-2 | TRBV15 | TGTGCCACCAGCAGAGGTGTTAGCGTCGGCCGGGAGCTGTTTTTT | CATSRGVSVGRELFF
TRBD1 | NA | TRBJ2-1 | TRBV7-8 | TGTGCCAGCAGTTGGGGACAGGGCCCCTACAATGAGCAGTTCTTC | CASSWGQGPYNEQFF
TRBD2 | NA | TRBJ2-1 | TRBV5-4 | TGTGCCAGCAGCCCTCCAGCGGGGCCCGAGCAGTTCTTC | CASSPPAGPEQFF
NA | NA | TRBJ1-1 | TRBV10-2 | TGCGCCAGCAGGACGTTTCGGACACCTAACACTGAAGCTTTCTTT | CASRTFRTPNTEAFF
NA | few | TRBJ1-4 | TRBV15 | TGTGCCACCAGCAGAGGAACAGGTAGTAATGAAAAACTGTTTTTT | CATSRGTGSNEKLFF
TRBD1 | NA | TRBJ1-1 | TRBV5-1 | TGCGCCAGCAGCTTGGAAGTCGGACAGGTGAACACTGAAGCTTTCTTT | CASSLEVGQVNTEAFF
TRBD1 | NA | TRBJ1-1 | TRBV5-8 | TGTGCCAGCAGCTTGGACAGGGGGGGAGGAACTGAAGCTTTCTTT | CASSLDRGGGTEAFF
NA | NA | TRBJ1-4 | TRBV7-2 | TGTGCCAGCAGCTTAGACAGGGTTCGAGCGGATGAAAAACTGTTTTTT | CASSLDRVRADEKLFF
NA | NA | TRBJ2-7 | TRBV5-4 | TGTGCCAGCAGCTCGTTAGCGAGCGAGCAGTACTTC | CASSSLASEQYF
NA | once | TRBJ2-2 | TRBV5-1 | TGCGCCAGCAGCTTTGGCGGGGTTAACACCGGGGAGCTGTTTTTT | CASSFGGVNTGELFF
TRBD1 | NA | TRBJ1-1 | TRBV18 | TGTGCCAGCTCACCTAAGCCGGGACAGGGGACCGTTGGTGAAGCTTTCTTT | CASSPKPGQGTVGEAFF
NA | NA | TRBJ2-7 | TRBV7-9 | TGTGCCAGCAGCTTAGGGTCCGGGGGATTGGGTGGCGAGCAGTACTTC | CASSLGSGGLGGEQYF
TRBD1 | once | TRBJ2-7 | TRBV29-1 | TGCAGCGTTGAAGCGCCGGGACAGGGGGCGACCGGGCAGTACTTC | CSVEAPGQGATGQYF
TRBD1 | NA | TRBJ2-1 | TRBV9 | TGTGCCAGCAGCGTAGCTCCCGGGACAGGGGCCTCCTACAATGAGCAGTTCTTC | CASSVAPGTGASYNEQFF
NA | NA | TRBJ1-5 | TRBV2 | TGTGCCAGCAGAAGCAACAGCTACAATCAGCCCCAGCATTTT | CASRSNSYNQPQHF
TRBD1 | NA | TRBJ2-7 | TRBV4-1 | TGCGCCAGCAGCCGAATAACAGGGGCCGGGAACGAGCAGTACTTC | CASSRITGAGNEQYF
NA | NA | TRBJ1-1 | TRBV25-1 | TGTGCCAGCAGCCAGGGGCTGGGTGAAGCTTTCTTT | CASSQGLGEAFF
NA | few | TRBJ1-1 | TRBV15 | TGTGCCACCAGCAGGGCAGACAGCAAGAACACTGAAGCTTTCTTT | CATSRADSKNTEAFF
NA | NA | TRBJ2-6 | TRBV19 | TGTGCCAGTAGTCAATACGGACAGAGCTCTGGGGCCAACGTCCTGACTTTC | CASSQYGQSSGANVLTF
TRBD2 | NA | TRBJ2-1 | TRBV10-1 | TGCGCCAGCAGTGAGCTTGGTGGCGGGGGGACCTACAATGAGCAGTTCTTC | CASSELGGGGTYNEQFF
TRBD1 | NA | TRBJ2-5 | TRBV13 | TGTGCCAGCAGCGCCGGGACAGGGTGGGAGACCCAGTACTTC | CASSAGTGWETQYF